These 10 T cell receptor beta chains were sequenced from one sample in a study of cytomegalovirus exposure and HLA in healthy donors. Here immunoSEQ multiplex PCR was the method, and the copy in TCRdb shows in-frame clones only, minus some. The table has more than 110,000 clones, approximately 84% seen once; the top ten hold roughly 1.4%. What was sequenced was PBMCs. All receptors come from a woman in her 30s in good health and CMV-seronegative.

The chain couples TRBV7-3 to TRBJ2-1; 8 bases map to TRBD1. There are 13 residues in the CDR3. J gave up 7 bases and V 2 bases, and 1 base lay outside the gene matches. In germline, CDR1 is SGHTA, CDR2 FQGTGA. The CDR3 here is CASSLQGANEQFF. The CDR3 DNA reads TGTGCCAGCAGCTTACAGGGGGCGAATGAGCAGTTCTTC.

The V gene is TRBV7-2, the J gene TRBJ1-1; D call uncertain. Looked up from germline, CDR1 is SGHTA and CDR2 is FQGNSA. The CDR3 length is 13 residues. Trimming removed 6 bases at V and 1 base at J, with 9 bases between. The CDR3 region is CASSYDKNTEAFF. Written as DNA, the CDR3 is TGTGCCAGCAGTTACGACAAGAACACTGAAGCTTTCTTT.

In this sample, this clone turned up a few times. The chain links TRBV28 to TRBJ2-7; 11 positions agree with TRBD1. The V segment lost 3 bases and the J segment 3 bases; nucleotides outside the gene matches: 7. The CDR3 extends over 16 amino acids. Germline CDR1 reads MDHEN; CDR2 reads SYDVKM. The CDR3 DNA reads TGTGCCAGCAGTTTCGGCTGGGACAGGGGGGACTACGAGCAGTACTTC. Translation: CASSFGWDRGDYEQYF.

CDR3 loop: CASSRDRQETQYF. The CDR3 DNA sequence: TGTGCCAGTAGCCGGGACAGACAAGAGACCCAGTACTTC. V and J are TRBV19 and TRBJ2-5, with TRBD1 matching over 7 bases. The CDR3 is made up of 13 amino acids. Germline values: CDR1 LNHDA, CDR2 SQIVND (reference sequence). The junction had 3 bases not matched to a gene; V was cut back by 6 bases and J by 2 bases.

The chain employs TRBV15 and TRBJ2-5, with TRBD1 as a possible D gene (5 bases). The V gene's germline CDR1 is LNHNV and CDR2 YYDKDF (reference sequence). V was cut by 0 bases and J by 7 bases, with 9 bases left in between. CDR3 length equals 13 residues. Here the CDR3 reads CATSRDRQGTQYF. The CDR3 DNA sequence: TGTGCCACCAGCAGAGATCGGCAGGGGACCCAGTACTTC.

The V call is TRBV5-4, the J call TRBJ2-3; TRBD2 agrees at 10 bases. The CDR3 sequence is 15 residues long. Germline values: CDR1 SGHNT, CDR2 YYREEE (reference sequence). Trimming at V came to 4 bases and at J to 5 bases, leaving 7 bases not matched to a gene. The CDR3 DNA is TGTGCCAGCAGCGCCAGCGGGGGGGCGGGAGATACGCAGTATTTT. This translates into CASSASGGAGDTQYF.

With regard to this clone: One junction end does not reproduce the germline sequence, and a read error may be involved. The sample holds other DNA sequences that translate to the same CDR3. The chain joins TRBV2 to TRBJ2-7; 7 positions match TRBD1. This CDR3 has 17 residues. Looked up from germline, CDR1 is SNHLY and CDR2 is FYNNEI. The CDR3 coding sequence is TGCGCCAGCAAGGGACAGCCACAACCCCGCCTTACCTACGAGCAGTACTTC. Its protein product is CASKGQPQPRLTYEQYF.

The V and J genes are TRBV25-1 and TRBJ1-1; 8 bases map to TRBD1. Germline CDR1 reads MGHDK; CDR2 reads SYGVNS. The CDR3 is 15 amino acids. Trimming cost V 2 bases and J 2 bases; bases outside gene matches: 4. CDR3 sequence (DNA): TGTGCCAGCAGTGAAGCAGGGGGCATCAACACTGAAGCTTTCTTT. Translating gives CASSEAGGINTEAFF.

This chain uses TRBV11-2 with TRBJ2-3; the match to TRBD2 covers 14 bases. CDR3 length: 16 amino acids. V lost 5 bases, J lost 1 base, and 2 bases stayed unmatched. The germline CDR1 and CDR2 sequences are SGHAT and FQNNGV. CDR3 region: CASSEGLAGGTDTQYF. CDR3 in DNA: TGTGCCAGCAGCGAGGGACTAGCGGGGGGCACAGATACGCAGTATTTT.

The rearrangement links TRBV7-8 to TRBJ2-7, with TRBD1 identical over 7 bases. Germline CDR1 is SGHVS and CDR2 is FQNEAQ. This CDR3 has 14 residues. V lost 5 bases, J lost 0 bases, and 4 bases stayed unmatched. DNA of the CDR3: TGTGCCAGCAGCCTCCGGGACAGCTCCTACGAGCAGTACTTC. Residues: CASSLRDSSYEQYF. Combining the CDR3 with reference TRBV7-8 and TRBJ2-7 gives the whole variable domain GAGVSQSPRYKVAKRGQDVALRCDPISGHVSLFWYQQALGQGPEFLTYFQNEAQLDKSGLPSDRFFAERPEGSVSTLKIQRTQQEDSAVYLCASSLRDSSYEQYFGPGTRLTVT.